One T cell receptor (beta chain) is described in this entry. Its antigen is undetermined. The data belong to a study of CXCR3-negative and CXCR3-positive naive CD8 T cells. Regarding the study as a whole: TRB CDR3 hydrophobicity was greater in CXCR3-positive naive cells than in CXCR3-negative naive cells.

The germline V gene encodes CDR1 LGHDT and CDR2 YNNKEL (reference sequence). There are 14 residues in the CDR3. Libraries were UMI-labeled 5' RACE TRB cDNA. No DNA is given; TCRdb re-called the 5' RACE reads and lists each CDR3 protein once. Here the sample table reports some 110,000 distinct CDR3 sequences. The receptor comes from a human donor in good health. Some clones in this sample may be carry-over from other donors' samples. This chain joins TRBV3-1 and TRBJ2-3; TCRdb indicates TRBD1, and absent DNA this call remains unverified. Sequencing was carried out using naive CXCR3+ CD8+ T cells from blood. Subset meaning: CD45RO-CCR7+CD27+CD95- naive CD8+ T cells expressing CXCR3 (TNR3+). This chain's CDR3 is CASSPPGRTDTQYF.